The 23 T cell receptor beta chains reported below all come from one sample, sequenced in a study of neurological immune-mediated disorders. Time point indicated: longitudinal time-point 2. TCRdb fed the 5' RACE reads into MiXCR, producing one record per CDR3 protein. The sample holds tens of thousands of distinct CDR3 sequences, roughly 10% seen once. The sequencing input was PBMCs. The receptors shown here come from a man aged 30-40 years in good health.

This clonotype came up a few times. The chain joins TRBV12-3 or TRBV12-4 to TRBJ1-5; weak D call: TRBD1 (5 bases). CDR3 length: 15 amino acids. Trimming removed 3 bases from V and 2 bases from J, with 11 bases in between. The CDR3 reads CASSFGQGGNQPQHF. As DNA, the CDR3 is TGTGCCAGCAGTTTTGGTCAGGGAGGCAATCAGCCCCAGCATTTT.

This clonotype occurred many times. The V call is TRBV12-3 or TRBV12-4, the J call TRBJ2-5, with 7 nucleotides matching TRBD2. This CDR3 is 14 amino acids long. V dropped 1 base and J dropped 3; count of bases not matched to a gene: 2. The CDR3 region has the DNA TGTGCCAGCAGTTTAGTTGCGGGGGAAGAGACCCAGTACTTC. It encodes CASSLVAGEETQYF.

This clonotype was found many times. The chain recombines TRBV6-5 with TRBJ1-6, with D possibly TRBD1 on 5 matching bases. This CDR3 spans 14 amino acids. The V gene lost 2 bases and the J gene lost 10 bases, with 12 bases spanning the gap. Germline V lookup: CDR1 MNHEY, CDR2 SVGAGI. The CDR3: CASSYRQGRSPLHF. The CDR3 bases are TGTGCCAGCAGTTACAGGCAGGGAAGATCACCCCTCCACTTT.

The chain couples TRBV4-2 to TRBJ2-1; 10 bases map to TRBD2. After removal of 4 bases from V and 4 bases from J, the junction contained 13 bases not matched to a gene. Germline-derived CDR1 and CDR2 are LGHNA and YNFKEQ. The CDR3 totals 18 residues. CDR3 nucleotides: TGTGCCAGCAGCCCCCATTCTAGCGGGAGCGTAGTGTACAATGAGCAGTTCTTC. It specifies CASSPHSSGSVVYNEQFF.

The chain employs TRBV4-3 and TRBJ1-1, with no clear D. The CDR3 extends over 13 amino acids. Germline CDR1 is LGHNA and CDR2 is YSLEER. With 4 bases removed from V and 6 bases from J, the gap between germline ends came to 12 bases. The CDR3 is CASSRNEAAEAFF. The DNA of the CDR3 is TGCGCCAGCAGCCGTAACGAGGCGGCTGAAGCTTTCTTT.

This clonotype was recorded many times. This chain joins TRBV12-3 or TRBV12-4 and TRBJ2-5, with a tentative D call TRBD2 (6 bases). This CDR3 region has 10 residues. V dropped 3 bases and J dropped 10 bases, with 6 bases sitting between them. The chain's CDR3 is CASSFGSQYF. DNA of the CDR3: TGTGCCAGCAGTTTCGGGAGCCAGTACTTC.

This clonotype appeared many times. The chain has TRBV29-1 and TRBJ2-1; D unclear. The germline V and J ends were trimmed by 1 base and 0 bases, with 4 bases remaining between them. CDR3 length equals 13 residues. Germline values: CDR1 SQVTM, CDR2 ANQGSEA. The CDR3 nucleotides read TGCAGCGTTGAAGGGGGCTCCTACAATGAGCAGTTCTTC. Its protein product is CSVEGGSYNEQFF.

There are many counts of this clonotype. The V and J genes are TRBV20-1 and TRBJ1-1; D is unclear. V was shortened by 3 bases and J by 3 bases, with 14 bases between the two germline ends. The CDR3 loop spans 14 amino acids. Germline CDR1 is DFQATT and CDR2 is SNEGSKA (reference sequence). In DNA form, the CDR3 reads TGCAGTGCTAGGAACCCCGGCGGGGACACTGAAGCTTTCTTT. This encodes CSARNPGGDTEAFF.

This clonotype showed up many times. The chain combines TRBV28 with TRBJ2-3; D is unclear. The CDR3 is made up of 15 amino acids. With 4 bases removed from V and 3 bases from J, the gap between germline ends came to 14 bases. Germline V CDR1 and CDR2: MDHEN, SYDVKM. The CDR3 sequence is CASSSMIKDTDTQYF. CDR3 coding DNA: TGTGCCAGCAGTTCGATGATAAAGGATACAGATACGCAGTATTTT.

This clonotype has a count of ten or more. The gene calls are TRBV28 and TRBJ2-1; 10 bases agree with TRBD2. The length of the CDR3 is 15 residues. The ends lost 7 bases at V and 10 bases at J; junction bases unmatched: 13. The V gene's germline CDR1 is MDHEN and CDR2 SYDVKM. The CDR3 sequence: CASIERAGGPGEQFF. The CDR3 coding sequence is TGTGCCAGCATCGAGAGAGCGGGAGGGCCAGGGGAGCAGTTCTTC.

This clonotype was recorded at least ten times. The chain couples TRBV11-2 to TRBJ2-7; a possible D gene is TRBD2 (5 bases). This CDR3 has 13 amino acids. V gave up 5 bases and J gave up 5 bases, with 13 bases separating them. The germline V gene has CDR1 SGHAT and CDR2 FQNNGV. This chain's CDR3 is CASSRERLNEQYF. DNA for the CDR3: TGTGCCAGCAGCCGCGAGCGGCTGAACGAGCAGTACTTC.

The sample holds many counts of this clonotype. The rearrangement uses TRBV5-1 and TRBJ2-5, with D tentatively TRBD1 (5 bases). Trimming removed 1 base from V and 5 bases from J, with 12 bases in between. Germline CDR1 SGHRS, CDR2 YFSETQ. The CDR3 totals 14 residues. The CDR3, as DNA: TGCGCCAGCAGCTTGACAGGATCTGGGGAGACCCAGTACTTC. This encodes CASSLTGSGETQYF.

This clonotype was seen many times. This rearrangement joins TRBV14 to TRBJ2-1; 10 nucleotides align to TRBD2. CDR1 is SGHDN, CDR2 FVKESK, per germline. V gave up 5 bases and J gave up 4 bases; unmatched junction bases: 8. This CDR3 has 16 amino acids. In DNA form, the CDR3 reads TGTGCCAGCAGCGATAGCGGGAGGCTTCAATACAATGAGCAGTTCTTC. This sequence encodes CASSDSGRLQYNEQFF.

In its sample, this clonotype was seen many times. This chain links TRBV5-1 with TRBJ2-7, with 8 bases identical to TRBD1. CDR1 and CDR2 from the germline V gene are SGHRS and YFSETQ. J gave up 3 bases and V 4 bases, and 6 bases lay outside the gene matches. This CDR3 is 14 amino acids long. The CDR3 DNA reads as TGCGCCAGCAGCAAGACAGGGGCGATCTACGAGCAGTACTTC. Its protein is CASSKTGAIYEQYF. Complete variable domain (other parts from reference TRBV5-1 and TRBJ2-7): KAGVTQTPRYLIKTRGQQVTLSCSPISGHRSVSWYQQTPGQGLQFLFEYFSETQRNKGNFPGRFSGRQFSNSRSEMNVSTLELGDSALYLCASSKTGAIYEQYFGPGTRLTVT.

The sample holds many counts of this clonotype. V and J are TRBV4-2 and TRBJ2-4, with 8 bases that match TRBD2. V gave up 1 base and J gave up 2 bases; unmatched junction bases: 7. Germline lookup yields CDR1 LGHNA and CDR2 YNFKEQ. CDR3 size: 17 residues. Written as DNA, the CDR3 is TGTGCCAGCAGCCAAGCCCAGCGGGAGACGACCAAAAACATTCAGTACTTC. Amino acids: CASSQAQRETTKNIQYF.

This clonotype was detected a few times. V usage is TRBV6-5 and J usage is TRBJ2-3; 7 nucleotides align to TRBD1. Germline V lookup: CDR1 MNHEY, CDR2 SVGAGI. This CDR3 region has 16 residues. Unmatched junction bases numbered 11, after V lost 7 bases and J lost 1 base. CDR3 loop: CASTNARTGGTDTQYF. DNA for the CDR3: TGTGCCAGCACCAACGCCCGGACAGGCGGCACAGATACGCAGTATTTT.

This clonotype showed up many times. The V call is TRBV5-1, the J call TRBJ1-5; D is ambiguous. Germline-derived CDR1 and CDR2 are SGHRS and YFSETQ. V dropped 4 bases and J dropped 7 bases, with 18 bases sitting between them. The CDR3 totals 15 residues. Here the CDR3 reads CASSEEGKRPQPQHF. The CDR3 region has the DNA TGCGCCAGCAGCGAGGAAGGTAAGCGGCCACAGCCCCAGCATTTT.

This clonotype was picked up many times. V gene TRBV10-3 combines with J gene TRBJ2-1; 10 bases agree with TRBD2. The CDR3 has 15 amino acids. V was pared by 2 bases and J by 7 bases, with 5 bases of the junction left unmatched. Germline V CDR1 and CDR2: ENHRY, SYGVKD. The CDR3 DNA is TGTGCCATCAGTGAGACTAGCGGGAAGGTAAATGAGCAGTTCTTC. Protein sequence: CAISETSGKVNEQFF.

J is TRBJ2-1 and V is TRBV3-1; D remains unclear. V was pared by 1 base and J by 7 bases, with 14 bases between. Per the germline V gene, CDR1 is LGHDT and CDR2 is YNNKEL (reference sequence). The CDR3 contains 15 residues. CDR3 DNA: TGTGCCAGCAGCCAAGTTAACTCATTATCAAATGAGCAGTTCTTC. Its translation: CASSQVNSLSNEQFF.

This clonotype has at least ten counts. The rearrangement links TRBV30 to TRBJ2-7; D call uncertain. Germline values: CDR1 GTSNPN, CDR2 SVGIG (reference sequence). V was trimmed by 7 bases and J by 2 bases, leaving 9 bases between them. This CDR3 has 11 residues. CDR3 nucleotides: TGTGCCTCACAAGAAACCTACGAGCAGTACTTC. This translates into CASQETYEQYF.

At least ten counts were recorded for this clonotype. This chain joins TRBV20-1 and TRBJ2-1; 9 bases match TRBD1. Trimming cost V 0 bases and J 4 bases; bases outside gene matches: 1. Germline V gene data show CDR1 as DFQATT and CDR2 as SNEGSKA (reference sequence). There are 14 residues in the CDR3. The CDR3 nucleotides read TGCAGTGCTAGAGACGGGACAGGGTACAATGAGCAGTTCTTC. Amino acid sequence: CSARDGTGYNEQFF.

This clonotype appeared many times. The chain links TRBV20-1 to TRBJ2-3; the D is unclear. The CDR3 runs 11 residues. Germline CDR1 and CDR2: DFQATT and SNEGSKA (reference sequence). Trimming cost V 6 bases and J 2 bases, with 6 bases left between them. The DNA of the CDR3 is TGCAGTGCCCCGACCACAGATACGCAGTATTTT. Encoded protein: CSAPTTDTQYF.

This clonotype was counted at least ten times. The chain recombines TRBV5-5 with TRBJ1-3; unclear D gene. Germline V gene sequence: CDR1 SGHKS, CDR2 YYEKEE (reference sequence). The length of the CDR3 is 14 residues. V lost 3 bases and J 3 bases, leaving 10 bases between the germline ends. CDR3: CASSSKSYGNTIYF. CDR3 coding DNA: TGTGCCAGCAGCTCGAAATCCTATGGAAACACCATATATTTT.